Following are 17 T cell receptor beta chains from one sample sequenced in a study of T cell changes during pregnancy in multiple sclerosis. Using immunoSEQ multiplex PCR, the repertoire was profiled, and TCRdb retains in-frame clones only, with some absent. The sample yields approximately 50,000 clones, over 80% seen once. Specimen: CD4+ T cells from peripheral blood mononuclear cells, collected in the third trimester of pregnancy. Receptors were obtained from a female donor with multiple sclerosis, enrolled in a pregnancy study.

The rearrangement uses TRBV19 and TRBJ2-4; a weak D match, TRBD1 (5 bases). The CDR3 spans 14 residues. CDR1 and CDR2 (germline): LNHDA, SQIVND (reference sequence). V was shortened by 6 bases and J by 8 bases, with 17 bases between the two germline ends. The CDR3 reads CASSPGLTSDIQYF. CDR3 nucleotides: TGTGCCAGTAGCCCAGGGCTCACAAGCGACATTCAGTACTTC.

This chain connects TRBV7-9 to TRBJ2-1, with D perhaps matching TRBD1 (8 bases). Between the trimmed V and J ends, which lost 6 bases and 5 bases, there was a span of 14 bases. This CDR3 comprises 14 residues. The germline V gene encodes CDR1 SEHNR and CDR2 FQNEAQ (reference sequence). CDR3 sequence: CASRKQGGNNEQFF. The CDR3 DNA follows: TGTGCCAGCAGAAAACAGGGGGGGAACAATGAGCAGTTCTTC. Variable domain in full (rest from reference TRBV7-9 and TRBJ2-1): DTGVSQNPRHKITKRGQNVTFRCDPISEHNRLYWYRQTLGQGPEFLTYFQNEAQLEKSRLLSDRFSAERPKGSFSTLEIQRTEQGDSAMYLCASRKQGGNNEQFFGPGTRLTVL.

This chain connects TRBV5-1 to TRBJ2-7, with D maybe TRBD2 (5 bases). From germline, CDR1 is SGHRS and CDR2 YFSETQ. V dropped 0 bases and J dropped 2 bases, with 12 bases sitting between them. CDR3 length: 15 amino acids. The CDR3 reads CASSLDGGSPYEQYF. The CDR3 region has the DNA TGCGCCAGCAGCTTGGACGGTGGGAGTCCCTACGAGCAGTACTTC.

The rearrangement uses TRBV5-1 and TRBJ2-1; 14 nucleotides match TRBD2. In germline, CDR1 is SGHRS, CDR2 YFSETQ. V lost 6 bases, J lost 6 bases, and 5 bases stayed unmatched. This CDR3 has 15 amino acids. The CDR3 region is CASNGLAGGPNEQFF. The CDR3 DNA follows: TGCGCCAGCAACGGACTAGCGGGAGGACCCAATGAGCAGTTCTTC.

Only one count was recorded for this clone. This sequence joins TRBV27 and TRBJ2-7; a weak D match, TRBD1 (6 bases). Between the trimmed V and J ends, which lost 8 bases and 2 bases, there was a span of 13 bases. The CDR3 length is 13 residues. Looked up from germline, CDR1 is MNHEY and CDR2 is SMNVEV (reference sequence). CDR3 region: CASSQGFPYEQYF. The CDR3 DNA is TGTGCCAGCTCCCAGGGGTTTCCCTACGAGCAGTACTTC.

The chain combines TRBV29-1 with TRBJ1-5; D is ambiguous. Trimming pared 3 bases from V and 4 bases from J, leaving 10 bases between. Per the germline V gene, CDR1 is SQVTM and CDR2 is ANQGSEA. The CDR3 runs to 13 residues. The CDR3 nucleotides are TGCAGCGTTGAGCTGAGGGCGAATCAGCCCCAGCATTTT. As protein: CSVELRANQPQHF.

The V call is TRBV6-5, the J call TRBJ2-1, with D possibly being TRBD1 (5 bases). The germline gives CDR1 MNHEY, CDR2 SVGAGI. V was clipped by 2 bases and J by 12 bases, with 17 bases between them. The CDR3 is 14 amino acids. CDR3 sequence reads: CASSYGAGEGGQFF. Here the CDR3 DNA reads TGTGCCAGCAGTTACGGGGCAGGAGAAGGTGGGCAGTTCTTC.

This chain connects TRBV9 to TRBJ2-4; 8 bases are shared with TRBD1. V shed 0 bases and J 5 bases; nucleotides not matched to a gene: 7. Looked up from germline, CDR1 is SGDLS and CDR2 is YYNGEE. The CDR3 totals 16 residues. The DNA of the CDR3 is TGTGCCAGCAGCGTAGGGACAGGGAAAGGCCAAAACATTCAGTACTTC. Its protein product is CASSVGTGKGQNIQYF.

This rearrangement joins TRBV19 to TRBJ1-1; weak D call: TRBD1 (6 bases). Germline V gene lookup returns CDR1 LNHDA and CDR2 SQIVND (reference sequence). The CDR3 length is 12 residues. V lost 10 bases and J lost 4, with 13 bases in between. The CDR3 nucleotides are TGTGCCACCCACCGAGGGGGCACTGAAGCTTTCTTT. Amino acid sequence: CATHRGGTEAFF.

J is TRBJ2-2 and V is TRBV27; D is ambiguous. Deletions cut 2 bases from V and 3 bases from J, with 10 bases between. This CDR3 is built from 15 residues. From germline, CDR1 is MNHEY and CDR2 SMNVEV (reference sequence). The CDR3, as DNA: TGTGCCAGCAGTTTAGGTCTAACTTACACCGGGGAGCTGTTTTTT. Encoded protein: CASSLGLTYTGELFF.

J is TRBJ2-4 and V is TRBV7-2, with a possible D match to TRBD1 (6 bases). The germline V gene has CDR1 SGHTA and CDR2 FQGNSA. V was cut by 5 bases and J by 6 bases, with 14 bases left in between. This CDR3 has 14 amino acids. CDR3 loop: CASSTGTHGNIQYF. The CDR3 DNA sequence: TGTGCCAGCAGCACCGGGACACACGGAAACATTCAGTACTTC.

The V gene is TRBV6-6, the J gene TRBJ2-1; the match to TRBD1 covers 10 bases. V lost 4 bases, J lost 4 bases, and 4 bases stayed unmatched. Germline CDR1 MNHNY, CDR2 SVGAGI (reference sequence). CDR3 size: 15 residues. The DNA for the CDR3 is TGTGCCAGCAGTTCGGGACAGGGGATATACAATGAGCAGTTCTTC. Translation: CASSSGQGIYNEQFF.

The chain has TRBV4-2 and TRBJ2-5; 12 nucleotides agree with TRBD2. Germline lookup yields CDR1 LGHNA and CDR2 YNFKEQ. The ends lost 3 bases at V and 4 bases at J; junction bases unmatched: 6. This CDR3 spans 16 amino acids. CDR3: CASSQEPGLAGETQYF. CDR3 bases: TGTGCCAGCAGCCAGGAACCGGGACTAGCGGGAGAGACCCAGTACTTC.

This CDR3 reads CASSEAGTDQETQYF. The DNA for the CDR3 is TGTGCCAGCAGTGAAGCAGGGACAGACCAAGAGACCCAGTACTTC. This sequence joins TRBV6-1 and TRBJ2-5; 7 bases are a match to TRBD1. The CDR3 sequence is 15 residues long. V shed 0 bases, J shed 0 bases, and the junction held 1 base outside the gene matches. Per germline, CDR1 MNHNS and CDR2 SASEGT.

The chain couples TRBV28 to TRBJ1-3; the D gene is possibly TRBD1 (5 bases). The CDR3 has 17 residues. Germline CDR1 MDHEN, CDR2 SYDVKM. V was trimmed by 10 bases and J by 0 bases, leaving 22 bases between them. Written as DNA, the CDR3 is TGTGCCACCCAAAGGGGTAGTCCCTCATTCTCTGGAAACACCATATATTTT. Protein product: CATQRGSPSFSGNTIYF.

V is TRBV7-6 and J is TRBJ2-1; 9 bases are shared with TRBD1. Losses at the gene ends were 6 bases for V and 8 bases for J; bases not matched to a gene: 14. The CDR3 length is 16 residues. CDR1 is SGHVS and CDR2 is FNYEAQ in the germline V gene. The DNA of the CDR3 is TGTGCCAGCAGTTCCTATGGGACAGGGATAGTAGATGAGCAGTTCTTC. This gives the protein CASSSYGTGIVDEQFF.

Remarks on this clone: The same CDR3 arises from other DNA sequences in this sample as well. The genes are TRBV7-9 and TRBJ1-2, with TRBD1 as a possible D gene (6 bases). Trimming left V 3 bases short and J 6 bases short, with 8 bases between. This CDR3 contains 12 residues. From germline, CDR1 is SEHNR and CDR2 FQNEAQ (reference sequence). The CDR3 DNA sequence: TGTGCCAGCAGCTTCAACAGGGATGGCTACACCTTC. Its translation is CASSFNRDGYTF.